The clone carrying this T cell receptor (beta chain) was recorded only once. The data were taken from a study of cytomegalovirus exposure and HLA in healthy donors. The V gene's germline CDR1 is GTSNPN and CDR2 SVGIG (reference sequence). J gave up 6 bases and V 2 bases, and 8 bases lay outside the gene matches. The CDR3 length is 14 residues. The PCR contained 60 Vbeta and 13 Jbeta primers. Method: immunoSEQ multiplex PCR; TCRdb's copy keeps in-frame clones and lacks some. The sample lists approximately 150,000 clones, 75% to 80% seen once, with 0.8% to 0.95% in the top ten. This TCR was recovered from a woman in her sixties in good health and CMV-seronegative. The sequenced sample was PBMCs. The J gene is TRBJ2-3, the V gene TRBV30, with 7 bases aligning to TRBD2. CDR3 DNA: TGTGCCTGGAGTCCAGGACGCGGGGGTGATACGCAGTATTTT. Its protein is CAWSPGRGGDTQYF.